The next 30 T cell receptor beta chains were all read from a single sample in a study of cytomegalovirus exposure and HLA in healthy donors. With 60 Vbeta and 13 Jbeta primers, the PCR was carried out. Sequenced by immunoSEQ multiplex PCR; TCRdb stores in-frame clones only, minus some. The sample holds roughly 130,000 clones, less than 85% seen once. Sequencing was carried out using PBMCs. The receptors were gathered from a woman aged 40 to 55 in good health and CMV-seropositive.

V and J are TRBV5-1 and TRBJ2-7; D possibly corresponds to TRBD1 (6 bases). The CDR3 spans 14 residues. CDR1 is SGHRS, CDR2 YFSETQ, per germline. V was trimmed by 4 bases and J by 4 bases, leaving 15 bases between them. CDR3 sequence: CASSVVRGEYEQYF. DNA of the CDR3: TGCGCCAGCAGCGTGGTCAGGGGTGAATACGAGCAGTACTTC.

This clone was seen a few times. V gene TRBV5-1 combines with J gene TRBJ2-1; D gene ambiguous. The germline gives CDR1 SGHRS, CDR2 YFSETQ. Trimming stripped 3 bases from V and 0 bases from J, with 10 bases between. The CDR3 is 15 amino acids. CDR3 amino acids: CASSSVLNSYNEQFF. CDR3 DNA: TGCGCCAGCAGCTCGGTACTAAACTCCTACAATGAGCAGTTCTTC.

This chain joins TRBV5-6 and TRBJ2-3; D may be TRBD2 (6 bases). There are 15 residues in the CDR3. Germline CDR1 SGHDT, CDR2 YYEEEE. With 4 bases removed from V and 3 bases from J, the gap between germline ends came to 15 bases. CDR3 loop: CASSPTRGSTDTQYF. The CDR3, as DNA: TGTGCCAGCAGCCCGACACGGGGGAGTACAGATACGCAGTATTTT.

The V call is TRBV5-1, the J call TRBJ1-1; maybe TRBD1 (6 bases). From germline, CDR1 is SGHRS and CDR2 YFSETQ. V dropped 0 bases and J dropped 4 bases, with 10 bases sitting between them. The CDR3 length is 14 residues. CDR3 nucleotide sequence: TGCGCCAGCAGCTTGGCAGGGGAGGGCACTGAAGCTTTCTTT. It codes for CASSLAGEGTEAFF.

The DNA for the CDR3 is TGTGCCAGTAGTTCCCGGACAGGGGGAGACAATGAGCAGTTCTTC. It specifies CASSSRTGGDNEQFF. The chain couples TRBV19 to TRBJ2-1; TRBD1 matches 10 bases. The germline CDR1 and CDR2 sequences are LNHDA and SQIVND (reference sequence). The CDR3 consists of 15 residues. Germline trimming cut 5 bases from V and 5 bases from J; bases unmatched to any gene: 6.

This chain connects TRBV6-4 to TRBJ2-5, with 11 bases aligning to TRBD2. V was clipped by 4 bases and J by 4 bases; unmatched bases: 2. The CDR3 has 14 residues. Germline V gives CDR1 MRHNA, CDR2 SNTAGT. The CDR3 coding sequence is TGTGCCAGCAGTGTAACTAGCGGGAGAGAGACCCAGTACTTC. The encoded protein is CASSVTSGRETQYF.

CDR3 bases: TGTGCCAGCAGTCTTCGGACTCGCCCCTACGAGCAGTACTTC. It specifies CASSLRTRPYEQYF. This chain connects TRBV27 to TRBJ2-7, with D perhaps TRBD2 (5 bases). V dropped 5 bases and J dropped 2 bases, with 13 bases sitting between them. The CDR3 sequence is 14 residues long. Germline V gene sequence: CDR1 MNHEY, CDR2 SMNVEV (reference sequence).

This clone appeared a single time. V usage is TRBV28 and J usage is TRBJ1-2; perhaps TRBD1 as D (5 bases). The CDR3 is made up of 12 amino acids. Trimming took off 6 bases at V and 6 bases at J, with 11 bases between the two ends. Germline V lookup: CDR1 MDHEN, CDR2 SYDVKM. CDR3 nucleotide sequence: TGTGCCAGCAGCCCCAGGGTTCATGGCTACACCTTC. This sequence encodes CASSPRVHGYTF.

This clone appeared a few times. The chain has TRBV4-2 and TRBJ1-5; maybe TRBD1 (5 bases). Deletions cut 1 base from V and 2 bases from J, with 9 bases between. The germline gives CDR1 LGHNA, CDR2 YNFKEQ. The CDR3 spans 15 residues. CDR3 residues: CASSQVTEGNQPQHF. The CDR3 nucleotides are TGTGCCAGCAGCCAAGTGACAGAGGGCAATCAGCCCCAGCATTTT.

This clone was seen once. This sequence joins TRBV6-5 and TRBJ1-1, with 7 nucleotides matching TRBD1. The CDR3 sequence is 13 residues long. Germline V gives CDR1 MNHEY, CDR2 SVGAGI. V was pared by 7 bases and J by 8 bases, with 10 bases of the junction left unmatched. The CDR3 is CASTSSTGLEAFF. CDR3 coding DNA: TGTGCCAGCACCTCTTCGACAGGGCTGGAAGCTTTCTTT.

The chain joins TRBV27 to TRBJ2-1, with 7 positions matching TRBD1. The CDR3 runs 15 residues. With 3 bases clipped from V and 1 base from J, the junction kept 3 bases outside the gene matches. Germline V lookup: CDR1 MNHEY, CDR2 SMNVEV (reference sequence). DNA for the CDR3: TGTGCCAGCAGTTTCAGACAGGGTTCCTACAATGAGCAGTTCTTC. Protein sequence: CASSFRQGSYNEQFF.

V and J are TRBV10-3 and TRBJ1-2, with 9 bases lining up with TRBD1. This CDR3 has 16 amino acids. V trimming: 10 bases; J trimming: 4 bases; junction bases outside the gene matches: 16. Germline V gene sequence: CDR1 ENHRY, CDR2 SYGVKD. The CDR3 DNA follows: TGTGCCAGCAGCCCTGTCACTGGGACAGGGTCCTATGGCTACACCTTC. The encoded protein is CASSPVTGTGSYGYTF.

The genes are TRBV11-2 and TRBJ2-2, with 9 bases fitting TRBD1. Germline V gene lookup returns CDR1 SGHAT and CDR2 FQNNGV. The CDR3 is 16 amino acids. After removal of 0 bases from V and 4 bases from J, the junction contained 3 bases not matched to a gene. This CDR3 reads CASSLEGQGFTGELFF. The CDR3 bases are TGTGCCAGCAGCTTAGAGGGACAGGGATTCACCGGGGAGCTGTTTTTT.

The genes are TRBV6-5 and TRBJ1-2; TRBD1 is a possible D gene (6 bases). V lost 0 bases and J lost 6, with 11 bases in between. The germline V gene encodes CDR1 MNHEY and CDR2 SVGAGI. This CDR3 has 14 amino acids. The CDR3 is CASSYSRAGDGYTF. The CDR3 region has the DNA TGTGCCAGCAGTTACTCGAGGGCAGGGGATGGCTACACCTTC.

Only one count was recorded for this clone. CDR3 bases: TGCGCCAGCAGCCAAGATAGAACAGGGCCGGGGCAAGCTTTCTTT. Encoded protein: CASSQDRTGPGQAFF. The gene calls are TRBV4-1 and TRBJ1-1; D is perhaps TRBD1 (6 bases). The V gene's germline CDR1 is MGHRA and CDR2 YSYEKL. This CDR3 has 15 amino acids. With 0 bases removed from V and 9 bases from J, the gap between germline ends came to 17 bases.

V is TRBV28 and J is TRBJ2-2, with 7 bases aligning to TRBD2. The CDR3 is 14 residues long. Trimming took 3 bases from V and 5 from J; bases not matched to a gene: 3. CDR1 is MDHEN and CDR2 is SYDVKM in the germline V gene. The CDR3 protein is CASSFGGSTGELFF. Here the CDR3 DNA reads TGTGCCAGCAGTTTTGGCGGGAGTACCGGGGAGCTGTTTTTT.

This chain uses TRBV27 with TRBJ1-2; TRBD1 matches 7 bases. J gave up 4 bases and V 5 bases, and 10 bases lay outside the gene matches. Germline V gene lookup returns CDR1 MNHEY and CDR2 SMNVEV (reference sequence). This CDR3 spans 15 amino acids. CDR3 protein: CASSPRDRALYGYTF. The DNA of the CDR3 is TGTGCCAGCAGTCCCCGGGACAGAGCTCTCTATGGCTACACCTTC.

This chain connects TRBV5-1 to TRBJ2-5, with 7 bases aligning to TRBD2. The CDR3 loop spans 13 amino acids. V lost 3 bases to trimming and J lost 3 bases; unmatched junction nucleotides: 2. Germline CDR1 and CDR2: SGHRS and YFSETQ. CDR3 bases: TGCGCCAGCAGCTCCGGACTAGAAGAGACCCAGTACTTC. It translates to CASSSGLEETQYF.

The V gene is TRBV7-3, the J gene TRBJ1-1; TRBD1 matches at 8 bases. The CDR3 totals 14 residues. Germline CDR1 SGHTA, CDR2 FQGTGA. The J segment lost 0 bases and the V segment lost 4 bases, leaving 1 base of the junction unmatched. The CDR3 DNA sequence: TGTGCCAGCAGCTCGGGACAGGTGAACACTGAAGCTTTCTTT. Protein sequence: CASSSGQVNTEAFF.

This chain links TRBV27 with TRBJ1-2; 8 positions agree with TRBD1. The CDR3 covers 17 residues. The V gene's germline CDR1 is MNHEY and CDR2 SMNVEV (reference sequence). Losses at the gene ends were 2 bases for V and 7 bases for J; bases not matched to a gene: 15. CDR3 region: CASSLGPGSGGTGGYTF. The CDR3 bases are TGTGCCAGCAGTTTAGGCCCCGGGTCAGGGGGCACTGGTGGCTACACCTTC.

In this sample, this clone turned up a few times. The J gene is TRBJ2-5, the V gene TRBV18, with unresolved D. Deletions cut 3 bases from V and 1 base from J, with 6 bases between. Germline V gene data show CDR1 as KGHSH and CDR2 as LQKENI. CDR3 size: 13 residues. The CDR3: CASSPQFQETQYF. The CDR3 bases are TGTGCCAGCTCACCTCAATTCCAAGAGACCCAGTACTTC.

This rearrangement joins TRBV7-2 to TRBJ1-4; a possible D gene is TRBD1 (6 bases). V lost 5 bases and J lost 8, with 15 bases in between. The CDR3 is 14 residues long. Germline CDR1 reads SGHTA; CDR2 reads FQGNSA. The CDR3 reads CASSLQGSEEKLFF. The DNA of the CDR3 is TGTGCCAGCAGCCTCCAGGGGTCCGAGGAAAAACTGTTTTTT.

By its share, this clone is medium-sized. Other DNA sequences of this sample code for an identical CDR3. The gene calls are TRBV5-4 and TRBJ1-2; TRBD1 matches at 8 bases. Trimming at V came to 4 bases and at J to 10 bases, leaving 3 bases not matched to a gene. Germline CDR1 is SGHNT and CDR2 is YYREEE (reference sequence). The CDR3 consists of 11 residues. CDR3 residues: CASSRTGFYTF. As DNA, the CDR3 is TGTGCCAGCAGCCGGACAGGGTTCTACACCTTC.

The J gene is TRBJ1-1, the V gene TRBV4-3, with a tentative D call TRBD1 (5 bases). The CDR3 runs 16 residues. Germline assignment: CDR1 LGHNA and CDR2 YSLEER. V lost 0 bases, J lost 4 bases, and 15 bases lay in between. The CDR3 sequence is CASSQDAETRGTEAFF. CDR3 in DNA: TGCGCCAGCAGCCAAGATGCCGAAACAAGGGGCACTGAAGCTTTCTTT.

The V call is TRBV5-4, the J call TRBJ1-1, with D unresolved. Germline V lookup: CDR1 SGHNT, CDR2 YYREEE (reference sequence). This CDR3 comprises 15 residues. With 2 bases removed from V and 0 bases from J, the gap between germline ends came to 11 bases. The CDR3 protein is CASSLQISMNTEAFF. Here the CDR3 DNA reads TGTGCCAGCAGCTTACAGATATCTATGAACACTGAAGCTTTCTTT.

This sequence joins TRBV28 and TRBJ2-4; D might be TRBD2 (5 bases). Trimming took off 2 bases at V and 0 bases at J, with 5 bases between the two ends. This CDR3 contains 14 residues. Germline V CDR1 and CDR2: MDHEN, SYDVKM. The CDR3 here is CASSLGGAKNIQYF. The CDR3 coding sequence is TGTGCCAGCAGTTTAGGAGGAGCCAAAAACATTCAGTACTTC. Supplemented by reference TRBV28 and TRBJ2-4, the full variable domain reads DVKVTQSSRYLVKRTGEKVFLECVQDMDHENMFWYRQDPGLGLRLIYFSYDVKMKEKGDIPEGYSVSREKKERFSLILESASTNQTSMYLCASSLGGAKNIQYFGAGTRLSVL.

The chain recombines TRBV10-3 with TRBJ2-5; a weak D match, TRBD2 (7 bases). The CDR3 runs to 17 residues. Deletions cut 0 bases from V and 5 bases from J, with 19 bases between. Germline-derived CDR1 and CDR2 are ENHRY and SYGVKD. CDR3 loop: CAISESPDLAGAETQYF. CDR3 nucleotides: TGTGCCATCAGTGAGTCGCCCGATTTGGCGGGGGCGGAGACCCAGTACTTC.

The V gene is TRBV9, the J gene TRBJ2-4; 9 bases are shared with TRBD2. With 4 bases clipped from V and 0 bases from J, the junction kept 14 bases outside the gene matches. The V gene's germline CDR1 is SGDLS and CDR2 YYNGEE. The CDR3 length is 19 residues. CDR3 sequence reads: CASSSEAGGPQGAKNIQYF. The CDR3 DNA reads TGTGCCAGCAGCTCCGAAGCGGGGGGACCGCAAGGAGCCAAAAACATTCAGTACTTC.

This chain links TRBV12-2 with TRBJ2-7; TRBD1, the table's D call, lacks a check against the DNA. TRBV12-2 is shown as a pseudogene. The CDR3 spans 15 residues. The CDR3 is CASRQPLDRAYEQYF. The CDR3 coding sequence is TGTGCAAGTCGCCAACCCCTCGACAGGGCCTACGAGCAGTACTTC.

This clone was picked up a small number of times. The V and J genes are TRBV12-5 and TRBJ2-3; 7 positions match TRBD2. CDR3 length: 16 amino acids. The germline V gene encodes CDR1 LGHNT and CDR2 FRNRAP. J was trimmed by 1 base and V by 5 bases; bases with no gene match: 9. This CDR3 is CASGPQTSLGTDTQYF. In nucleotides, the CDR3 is TGTGCTAGTGGTCCTCAGACTAGCCTCGGCACAGATACGCAGTATTTT.